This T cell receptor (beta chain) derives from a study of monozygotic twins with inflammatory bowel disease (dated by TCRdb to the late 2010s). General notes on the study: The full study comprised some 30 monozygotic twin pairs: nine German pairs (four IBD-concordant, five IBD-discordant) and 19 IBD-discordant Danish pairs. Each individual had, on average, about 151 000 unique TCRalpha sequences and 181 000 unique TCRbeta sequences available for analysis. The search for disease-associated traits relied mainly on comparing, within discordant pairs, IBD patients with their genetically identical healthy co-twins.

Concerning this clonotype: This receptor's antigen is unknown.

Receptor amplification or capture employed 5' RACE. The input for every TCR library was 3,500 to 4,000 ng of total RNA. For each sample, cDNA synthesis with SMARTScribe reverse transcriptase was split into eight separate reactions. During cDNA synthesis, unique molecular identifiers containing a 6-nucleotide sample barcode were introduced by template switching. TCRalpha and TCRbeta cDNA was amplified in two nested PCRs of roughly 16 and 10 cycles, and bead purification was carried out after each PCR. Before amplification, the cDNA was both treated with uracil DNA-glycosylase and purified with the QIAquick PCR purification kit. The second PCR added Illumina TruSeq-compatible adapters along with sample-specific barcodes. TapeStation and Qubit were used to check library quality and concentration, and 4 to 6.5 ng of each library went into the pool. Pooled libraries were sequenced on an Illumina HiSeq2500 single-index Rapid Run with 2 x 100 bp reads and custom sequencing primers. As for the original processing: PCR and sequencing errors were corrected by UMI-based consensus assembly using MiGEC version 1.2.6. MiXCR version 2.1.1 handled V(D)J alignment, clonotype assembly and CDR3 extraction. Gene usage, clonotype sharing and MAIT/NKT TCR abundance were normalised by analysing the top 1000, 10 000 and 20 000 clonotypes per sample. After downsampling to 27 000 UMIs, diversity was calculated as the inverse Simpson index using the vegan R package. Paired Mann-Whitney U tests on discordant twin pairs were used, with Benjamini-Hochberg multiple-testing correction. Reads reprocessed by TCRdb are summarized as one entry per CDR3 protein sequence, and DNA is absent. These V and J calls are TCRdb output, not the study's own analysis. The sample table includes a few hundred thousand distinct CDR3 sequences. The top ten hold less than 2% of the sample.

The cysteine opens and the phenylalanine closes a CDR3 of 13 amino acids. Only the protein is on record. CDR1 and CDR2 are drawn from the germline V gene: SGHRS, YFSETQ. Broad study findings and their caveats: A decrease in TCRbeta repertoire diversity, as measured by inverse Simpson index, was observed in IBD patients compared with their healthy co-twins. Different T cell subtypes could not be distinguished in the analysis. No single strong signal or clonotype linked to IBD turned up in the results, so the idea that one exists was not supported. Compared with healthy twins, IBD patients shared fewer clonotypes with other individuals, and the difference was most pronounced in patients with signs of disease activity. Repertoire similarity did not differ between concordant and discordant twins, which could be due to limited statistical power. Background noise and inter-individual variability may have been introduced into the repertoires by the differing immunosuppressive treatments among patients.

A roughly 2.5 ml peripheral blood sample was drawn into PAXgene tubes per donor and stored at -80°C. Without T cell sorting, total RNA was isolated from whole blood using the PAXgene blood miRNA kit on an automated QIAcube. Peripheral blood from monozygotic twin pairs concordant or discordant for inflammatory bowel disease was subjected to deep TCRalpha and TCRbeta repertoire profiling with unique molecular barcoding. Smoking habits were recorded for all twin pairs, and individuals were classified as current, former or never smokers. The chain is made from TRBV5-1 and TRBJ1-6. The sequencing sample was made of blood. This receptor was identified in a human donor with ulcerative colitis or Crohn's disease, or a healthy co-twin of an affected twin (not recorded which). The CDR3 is CASSGDYNSPLHF.